One and the same sample provided the 30 T cell receptor beta chains below, sequenced in a study of patients and donors after allogeneic stem cell transplantation. TCRdb recomputed calls from the RT-PCR reads with MiXCR, one row per CDR3 protein. The table includes nearly 20,000 distinct CDR3 sequences, 4.5% to 6% detected once. Sample: blood, either unsorted or a sorted T cell fraction (not recorded which). These receptors were collected from a human donor who was either an allogeneic HSCT recipient or a stem cell or donor lymphocyte infusion donor (not recorded which). It is not recorded whose cells these are; they may come from a transplant donor.

The J gene is TRBJ2-1, the V gene TRBV19; D is undetermined. V was shortened by 3 bases and J by 3 bases, with 6 bases between the two germline ends. From germline, CDR1 is LNHDA and CDR2 SQIVND (reference sequence). The CDR3 has 13 amino acids. The CDR3 region has the DNA TGTGCCAGTAGTATCTACTACTACAATGAGCAGTTCTTC. Its protein product is CASSIYYYNEQFF.

This clonotype was picked up many times. V is TRBV7-2 and J is TRBJ1-2; possibly TRBD1 for D (5 bases). V lost 3 bases to trimming and J lost 3 bases, with 8 bases between them. CDR1 and CDR2 from the germline V gene are SGHTA and FQGNSA. This CDR3 has 13 amino acids. The CDR3 is CASSFGADYGYTF. CDR3 DNA sequence: TGTGCCAGCAGCTTCGGGGCAGACTATGGCTACACCTTC.

This clonotype was detected many times. The rearrangement uses TRBV7-9 and TRBJ2-5, with 10 bases that match TRBD1. With V trimmed by 4 bases and J by 4 bases, 3 bases remained unmatched. The CDR3 covers 14 residues. Germline CDR1 is SEHNR and CDR2 is FQNEAQ (reference sequence). The CDR3 here is CASSSRTGGETQYF. CDR3 coding DNA: TGTGCCAGCAGCTCTCGGACAGGGGGAGAGACCCAGTACTTC.

The genes are TRBV11-2 and TRBJ1-1; D is uncertain. The germline V gene encodes CDR1 SGHAT and CDR2 FQNNGV. Trimming took off 2 bases at V and 5 bases at J, with 21 bases between the two ends. CDR3 length equals 17 residues. The CDR3 DNA is TGTGCCAGCAGCTTATCAAGTTCCCGTACCACGGGGACTGAAGCTTTCTTT. This translates into CASSLSSSRTTGTEAFF.

The table lists this clonotype with a few counts. The rearrangement uses TRBV2 and TRBJ2-3, with 9 bases matching TRBD2. The CDR3 is made up of 18 amino acids. V lost 7 bases to trimming and J lost 4 bases; unmatched junction nucleotides: 18. In germline, CDR1 is SNHLY, CDR2 FYNNEI. The CDR3 loop reads CASTPRLGRGGRADTQYF. Here the CDR3 DNA reads TGTGCCAGCACCCCCAGGCTCGGGCGGGGGGGCCGGGCAGATACGCAGTATTTT.

This clonotype was recorded at least ten times. The chain joins TRBV3-1 to TRBJ2-7; 13 bases are a match to TRBD2. The CDR3 is made up of 15 amino acids. V lost 5 bases, J lost 6 bases, and 7 bases stayed unmatched. Germline CDR1 reads LGHDT; CDR2 reads YNNKEL (reference sequence). The CDR3 loop reads CASSSRLAGGGEQYF. Written as DNA, the CDR3 is TGTGCCAGCAGCTCCCGACTAGCGGGGGGAGGCGAGCAGTACTTC.

This clonotype was seen repeatedly, ten times or more. The chain carries TRBV9 and TRBJ2-7, with D perhaps matching TRBD1 or TRBD2 (5 bases each). The CDR3 consists of 14 residues. V lost 4 bases, J lost 2 bases, and 13 bases lay in between. Germline CDR1 reads SGDLS; CDR2 reads YYNGEE. The CDR3 nucleotides are TGTGCCAGCAGCCCCCGGGACGGTCCCTACGAGCAGTACTTC. As protein: CASSPRDGPYEQYF. Filled out from reference TRBV9 and TRBJ2-7, the complete variable domain reads DSGVTQTPKHLITATGQRVTLRCSPRSGDLSVYWYQQSLDQGLQFLIQYYNGEERAKGNILERFSAQQFPDLHSELNLSSLELGDSALYFCASSPRDGPYEQYFGPGTRLTVT.

This clonotype has a count of ten or more. This chain links TRBV3-1 with TRBJ2-7; the D gene is possibly TRBD2 (5 bases). Germline values: CDR1 LGHDT, CDR2 YNNKEL (reference sequence). V shed 1 base and J shed 6 bases, with 7 bases lying between them. The CDR3 runs 12 residues. Here the CDR3 reads CASSQAGVEQYF. CDR3 DNA sequence: TGTGCCAGCAGCCAAGCCGGGGTCGAGCAGTACTTC.

This clonotype was seen a few times. The J gene is TRBJ2-5, the V gene TRBV7-9; the match to TRBD2 covers 10 bases. After removal of 4 bases from V and 5 bases from J, the junction contained 13 bases not matched to a gene. In germline, CDR1 is SEHNR, CDR2 FQNEAQ (reference sequence). The CDR3 runs to 17 residues. The CDR3 DNA sequence: TGTGCCAGCAGCTCCCTGAGCGGGGGGGGTACCCGTGAGACCCAGTACTTC. Amino acid sequence: CASSSLSGGGTRETQYF.

This clonotype has a count of ten or more. The gene calls are TRBV30 and TRBJ1-5; perhaps TRBD1 as D (6 bases). The CDR3 contains 13 residues. Trimming took 3 bases from V and 0 from J, leaving 6 bases between them. CDR1 and CDR2 (germline): GTSNPN, SVGIG (reference sequence). The CDR3 DNA sequence: TGTGCCTGGAGCAGGGGTAGCAATCAGCCCCAGCATTTT. Amino acid sequence: CAWSRGSNQPQHF.

This clonotype came up many times. This rearrangement joins TRBV7-9 to TRBJ1-1; D not certain. Germline loops: CDR1 SEHNR, CDR2 FQNEAQ (reference sequence). CDR3 length equals 13 residues. V was pared by 4 bases and J by 7 bases, with 13 bases between. CDR3 protein: CASSSPHVDEAFF. CDR3 DNA sequence: TGTGCCAGCAGCTCCCCACACGTGGATGAAGCTTTCTTT.

This clonotype turned up a few times. The chain is built from TRBV6-4 and TRBJ2-3, with 8 bases lining up with TRBD1. V lost 6 bases and J lost 6; bases outside the gene matches: 8. This CDR3 region has 14 residues. Germline V gene sequence: CDR1 MRHNA, CDR2 SNTAGT. The CDR3 is CASRRRGREDTQYF. DNA for the CDR3: TGTGCCAGCAGGCGCAGGGGGCGCGAGGATACGCAGTATTTT.

This clonotype was recorded many times. This chain uses TRBV11-2 with TRBJ2-3; unclear D gene. Trimming removed 0 bases from V and 0 bases from J, with 7 bases in between. CDR1 is SGHAT, CDR2 FQNNGV, per germline. This CDR3 comprises 15 residues. CDR3 in DNA: TGTGCCAGCAGCTTAGATGCAGCGAGCACAGATACGCAGTATTTT. This gives the protein CASSLDAASTDTQYF.

This clonotype came up many times. The V call is TRBV28, the J call TRBJ2-7; D not resolved. Germline V gives CDR1 MDHEN, CDR2 SYDVKM. Trimming removed 4 bases from V and 0 bases from J, with 13 bases in between. The CDR3 totals 15 residues. The CDR3 coding sequence is TGTGCCAGCAGTTCCCCTCCGGCTAGCTCCTACGAGCAGTACTTC. Its translation is CASSSPPASSYEQYF.

This clonotype was detected many times. CDR3 in amino acids: CASSLDLTSSTDTQYF. DNA of the CDR3: TGTGCCAGCAGCTTGGATCTGACGTCTAGCACAGATACGCAGTATTTT. The chain links TRBV5-4 to TRBJ2-3; D uncertain. V lost 0 bases and J lost 0, with 11 bases in between. The CDR3 is 16 residues long. CDR1 and CDR2 from the germline V gene are SGHNT and YYREEE (reference sequence).

This clonotype occurred many times. The chain carries TRBV11-1 and TRBJ2-1, with 14 bases lining up with TRBD2. This CDR3 spans 18 amino acids. After removal of 5 bases from V and 0 bases from J, the junction contained 6 bases not matched to a gene. The germline gives CDR1 SGHAT, CDR2 FQDESV (reference sequence). In DNA form, the CDR3 reads TGTGCCAGCAGCCCTGGACTAGCGGGGGGCAGCTCCTACAATGAGCAGTTCTTC. Protein product: CASSPGLAGGSSYNEQFF.

This clonotype was seen ten or more times. The chain couples TRBV4-2 to TRBJ2-1, with D uncertain. The CDR3 covers 14 residues. Germline CDR1 is LGHNA and CDR2 is YNFKEQ. Trimming cost V 4 bases and J 0 bases, with 7 bases left between them. The CDR3 DNA reads TGTGCCAGCAGCCCCGACATCTCCTACAATGAGCAGTTCTTC. Translated, it gives CASSPDISYNEQFF.

This clonotype was counted ten times or more. This chain connects TRBV18 to TRBJ2-5; D uncertain. CDR1 KGHSH and CDR2 LQKENI come from the germline V gene. Trimming removed 1 base at V and 1 base at J, with 10 bases between. The CDR3 runs to 15 residues. Here the CDR3 DNA reads TGTGCCAGCTCACCACTAAAGCAGACCCAAGAGACCCAGTACTTC. It is translated as CASSPLKQTQETQYF.

The table lists this clonotype with many counts. This sequence joins TRBV2 and TRBJ1-1; 7 bases align to TRBD1. Germline-derived CDR1 and CDR2 are SNHLY and FYNNEI. The CDR3 runs to 11 residues. With V trimmed by 7 bases and J by 7 bases, 3 bases remained unmatched. CDR3 region: CASIQGVEAFF. CDR3 sequence (DNA): TGTGCCAGCATTCAGGGGGTTGAAGCTTTCTTT.

The table lists this clonotype with a few counts. The V call is TRBV25-1, the J call TRBJ2-2; 7 bases agree with TRBD1. V shed 0 bases, J shed 0 bases, and the junction held 7 bases outside the gene matches. Germline V gene sequence: CDR1 MGHDK, CDR2 SYGVNS. This CDR3 has 18 residues. The CDR3 bases are TGTGCCAGCAGTGAATATAATCCCGGGACAGCGAACACCGGGGAGCTGTTTTTT. Its protein is CASSEYNPGTANTGELFF.

Many counts were recorded for this clonotype. The V gene is TRBV6-5, the J gene TRBJ2-5; possible D gene TRBD1, 6 bases. The CDR3 runs 15 residues. The ends were cut back, 2 bases at V and 5 bases at J, with 15 bases in the middle. Germline CDR1 and CDR2: MNHEY and SVGAGI. The CDR3 DNA reads as TGTGCCAGCAGTTACGAACAGGGACGGCGGGAGACCCAGTACTTC. This translates into CASSYEQGRRETQYF.

This clonotype was seen at least ten times. This chain uses TRBV6-1 with TRBJ1-1, with D possibly being TRBD1 (5 bases). V was cut by 4 bases and J by 2 bases, with 23 bases left in between. Germline lookup yields CDR1 MNHNS and CDR2 SASEGT. CDR3 size: 18 residues. CDR3 DNA: TGTGCCAGCAGTGGGGGCTATCGGGCAGGGTACTTCAACACTGAAGCTTTCTTT. Translated, it gives CASSGGYRAGYFNTEAFF.

This clonotype was counted ten times or more. The chain uses TRBV5-1 and TRBJ2-5; 9 nucleotides agree with TRBD2. Losses at the gene ends were 5 bases for V and 7 bases for J; bases not matched to a gene: 12. CDR1 is SGHRS, CDR2 YFSETQ, per germline. The CDR3 loop spans 15 amino acids. The CDR3 DNA reads as TGCGCCAGCAGTTCGGCGGGAGGGTTCGAGGGGACCCAGTACTTC. This gives the protein CASSSAGGFEGTQYF. Full variable domain (outside the CDR3, taken from reference TRBV5-1 and TRBJ2-5): KAGVTQTPRYLIKTRGQQVTLSCSPISGHRSVSWYQQTPGQGLQFLFEYFSETQRNKGNFPGRFSGRQFSNSRSEMNVSTLELGDSALYLCASSSAGGFEGTQYFGPGTRLLVL.

The chain links TRBV7-9 to TRBJ2-1, with no clear D. V dropped 5 bases and J dropped 6 bases, with 17 bases sitting between them. CDR3 length: 15 residues. Germline V gives CDR1 SEHNR, CDR2 FQNEAQ (reference sequence). The CDR3 loop is CASSDRKDGVNEQFF. The CDR3 nucleotides are TGTGCCAGCAGCGACCGGAAGGATGGCGTCAATGAGCAGTTCTTC.

This clonotype was picked up many times. This sequence joins TRBV6-1 and TRBJ2-5; D possibly corresponds to TRBD1 (6 bases). The CDR3 totals 14 residues. Germline lookup yields CDR1 MNHNS and CDR2 SASEGT. V was clipped by 6 bases and J by 5 bases, with 16 bases between them. This CDR3 reads CASRELGQEETQYF. The DNA of the CDR3 is TGTGCCAGCAGGGAATTGGGACAAGAGGAGACCCAGTACTTC.

This clonotype has at least ten counts. As DNA, the CDR3 is TGCAGTGCTAGCGGGATTCTAGCGGGTTACGAGCAGTACTTC. Translating it yields CSASGILAGYEQYF. This chain joins TRBV20-1 and TRBJ2-7, with TRBD2 identical over 8 bases. The CDR3 is 14 residues long. Germline trimming cut 3 bases from V and 4 bases from J; bases unmatched to any gene: 8. Germline values: CDR1 DFQATT, CDR2 SNEGSKA (reference sequence).

There are a few counts of this clonotype. This chain links TRBV4-2 with TRBJ2-1; TRBD2 matches 10 bases. V lost 1 base to trimming and J lost 2 bases; unmatched junction nucleotides: 2. The germline V gene encodes CDR1 LGHNA and CDR2 YNFKEQ. The CDR3 extends over 16 amino acids. CDR3 DNA sequence: TGTGCCAGCAGCCAAGTAGCGGGGGGCGCCTACAATGAGCAGTTCTTC. This encodes CASSQVAGGAYNEQFF.

This clonotype was counted many times. The V gene is TRBV12-3 or TRBV12-4, the J gene TRBJ2-3; 15 bases fit TRBD2. The CDR3 length is 16 residues. The junction had 6 bases not matched to a gene; V was cut back by 7 bases and J by 4 bases. The CDR3 DNA reads as TGTGCCAGCACCTACGGGACTAGCGGGGGGCCAGATACGCAGTATTTT. Protein sequence: CASTYGTSGGPDTQYF.

The chain carries TRBV7-3 and TRBJ1-2; D is unresolved. The ends were cut back, 4 bases at V and 0 bases at J, with 9 bases in the middle. The germline CDR1 and CDR2 sequences are SGHTA and FQGTGA. CDR3 length: 14 amino acids. In DNA, the CDR3 is TGTGCCAGCAGCTCCCACCTTGCTAACTATGGCTACACCTTC. Its translation: CASSSHLANYGYTF.

This clonotype came up many times. The chain employs TRBV10-1 and TRBJ2-1; D remains unclear. CDR1 and CDR2 from the germline V gene are WNHNN and SYGVQD (reference sequence). The CDR3 has 14 amino acids. Trimming pared 2 bases from V and 5 bases from J, leaving 10 bases between. The CDR3 region is CASSESGPHNEQFF. The CDR3 nucleotides are TGCGCCAGCAGTGAGAGTGGGCCTCACAATGAGCAGTTCTTC.